This T cell receptor (beta chain) comes out of a study of CD4 T cells in relation to SARS-CoV-2 and coronaviruses. Study information: The HLA restriction of the shared crossreactive spike epitopes was mapped.

TCRdb's copy holds only in-frame clones and misses some; the assay was immunoSEQ multiplex PCR. The sample carries under 70,000 clones, 86% recorded once. CD4+ T cells from unexposed donors were obtained before the COVID-19 pandemic (2011-2018). V was shortened by 5 bases and J by 9 bases, with 17 bases between the two germline ends. CDR1 is SGHKS and CDR2 is YYEKEE in the germline V gene (reference sequence). This CDR3 has 13 residues. The sample was memory CD4+ T cells from PBMCs. The rearrangement links TRBV5-5 to TRBJ1-2; no firm D call. The sequence was collected from a human donor in good health. The CDR3 here is CASRRNWEGSYTF. In nucleotides, the CDR3 is TGTGCCAGCAGACGTAACTGGGAAGGTAGCTACACCTTC.